These 14 T cell receptor beta chains share one sample of origin, sequenced in a study of blood T cells in healthy people across ages. Together with a sample-barcoded 5' primer, a J-beta primer mix was included in a second PCR lasting roughly 6 to 12 cycles. TCRdb re-called the 5' RACE reads with MiXCR, one entry per CDR3 protein. The top ten clones hold roughly 22% of a sample with roughly 800,000 distinct CDR3 sequences, 58% of them seen once. The sample taken for sequencing was blood. The origin of the receptors is a man younger than 45 in good health.

The rearrangement links TRBV20-1 to TRBJ2-3, with 7 bases lining up with TRBD2. The CDR3 extends over 17 amino acids. The germline V gene has CDR1 DFQATT and CDR2 SNEGSKA (reference sequence). The J segment lost 1 base and the V segment lost 3 bases, leaving 13 bases of the junction unmatched. The CDR3 loop reads CSARGGRDVRGTDTQYF. Here the CDR3 DNA reads TGCAGTGCTAGGGGCGGGAGAGACGTCAGAGGCACAGATACGCAGTATTTT.

This clonotype was seen only a few times. V and J are TRBV14 and TRBJ1-2; D gene uncertain. The V gene's germline CDR1 is SGHDN and CDR2 FVKESK. The CDR3 has 12 amino acids. V lost 2 bases, J lost 8 bases, and 9 bases lay in between. The CDR3 spells CASSQNPYGYTF. In DNA, the CDR3 is TGTGCCAGCAGCCAAAACCCCTACGGCTACACCTTC.

This clonotype was seen a handful of times. V usage is TRBV4-1 and J usage is TRBJ2-5, with TRBD2 matching over 8 bases. CDR1 is MGHRA, CDR2 YSYEKL, per germline. V trimming: 0 bases; J trimming: 4 bases; junction bases outside the gene matches: 7. The CDR3 is 16 amino acids. CDR3 sequence (DNA): TGCGCCAGCAGCCAAGAAGGTAGCGGGACGCGAGAGACCCAGTACTTC. Protein product: CASSQEGSGTRETQYF.

V usage is TRBV7-8 and J usage is TRBJ2-2; D is perhaps TRBD2 (5 bases). V dropped 1 base and J dropped 3 bases, with 12 bases sitting between them. The CDR3 has 16 residues. CDR1 SGHVS and CDR2 FQNEAQ come from the germline V gene. The CDR3 DNA reads as TGTGCCAGCAGCTTAGGTGACTACTCGTACACCGGGGAGCTGTTTTTT. Translated: CASSLGDYSYTGELFF.

This clonotype was observed a few times. The junction and the germline gene differ at one end; a read error may be behind it. The chain has TRBV6-9 and TRBJ2-7; the D gene is possibly TRBD1 (5 bases). The CDR3 is 15 amino acids. CDR1 and CDR2 (germline): MNHGY, SVAAGI. CDR3 in amino acids: CASSNSWTLPYEQYF. The CDR3 DNA reads TGTGCCAGCAGTAATTCTTGGACACTTCCCTACGAGCAGTACTTC.

The J gene is TRBJ2-5, the V gene TRBV10-3; TRBD1 matches 7 bases. This CDR3 spans 13 amino acids. Per germline, CDR1 ENHRY and CDR2 SYGVKD. V was clipped by 8 bases and J by 4 bases; unmatched bases: 7. The chain's CDR3 is CAISQGERETQYF. CDR3 nucleotide sequence: TGTGCCATCTCCCAGGGGGAACGAGAGACCCAGTACTTC.

This chain joins TRBV15 and TRBJ1-6; D gene unclear. Germline CDR1 reads LNHNV; CDR2 reads YYDKDF (reference sequence). With 0 bases removed from V and 11 bases from J, the gap between germline ends came to 11 bases. The length of the CDR3 is 14 residues. The CDR3 DNA reads as TGTGCCACCAGCAGAGATAGTGTGTCCGCACCCCTCCACTTT. Protein sequence: CATSRDSVSAPLHF.

CDR3 amino acids: CASSLTRLGGHGYTF. The CDR3 bases are TGCGCCAGCAGCTTGACCCGGTTAGGGGGTCATGGCTACACCTTC. The V gene is TRBV5-1, the J gene TRBJ1-2; a possible D gene is TRBD1 (6 bases). This CDR3 is built from 15 residues. Germline CDR1 reads SGHRS; CDR2 reads YFSETQ. V lost 1 base and J lost 6, with 16 bases in between. Using reference TRBV5-1 and TRBJ1-2 for the parts outside the CDR3, the full variable domain is KAGVTQTPRYLIKTRGQQVTLSCSPISGHRSVSWYQQTPGQGLQFLFEYFSETQRNKGNFPGRFSGRQFSNSRSEMNVSTLELGDSALYLCASSLTRLGGHGYTFGSGTRLTVV.

The chain combines TRBV7-3 with TRBJ2-3; 12 bases line up with TRBD2. Germline V gene data show CDR1 as SGHTA and CDR2 as FQGTGA. Trimming at V came to 5 bases and at J to 6 bases, leaving 6 bases not matched to a gene. The CDR3 has 15 residues. The CDR3 protein is CASSQTSGGPDTQYF. The CDR3 bases are TGTGCCAGCAGCCAGACTAGCGGGGGTCCGGATACGCAGTATTTT.

This clonotype was counted a few times. The chain employs TRBV2 and TRBJ2-3; no definite D call. Germline V gene lookup returns CDR1 SNHLY and CDR2 FYNNEI. Trimming pared 7 bases from V and 2 bases from J, leaving 10 bases between. The CDR3 is 13 amino acids. The CDR3 bases are TGTGCCAGCAACAGCGAATACACAGATACGCAGTATTTT. It encodes CASNSEYTDTQYF.

The genes are TRBV2 and TRBJ2-1; D is unresolved. Germline V gene sequence: CDR1 SNHLY, CDR2 FYNNEI. This CDR3 spans 14 amino acids. V lost 8 bases, J lost 1 base, and 12 bases lay in between. The CDR3 here is CASEADHSYNEQFF. The DNA for the CDR3 is TGTGCCAGCGAGGCAGATCATTCCTACAATGAGCAGTTCTTC.

The chain recombines TRBV11-1 with TRBJ2-7; TRBD2 might be the D (5 bases). TRBJ2-5 matches the DNA end more closely, so the J call is doubtful. CDR3 length: 14 residues. Germline loops: CDR1 SGHAT, CDR2 FQDESV (reference sequence). CDR3 sequence: CASSFPGDGKTQYF. The CDR3 DNA follows: TGTGCCAGCAGTTTCCCCGGGGATGGGAAGACCCAGTACTTC.

The chain uses TRBV29-1 and TRBJ2-7; D is possibly TRBD2 (5 bases). Germline assignment: CDR1 SQVTM and CDR2 ANQGSEA. The CDR3 is 16 amino acids. V gave up 2 bases and J gave up 12 bases, with 29 bases separating them. CDR3 protein: CSVELPGLRVLETRYF. The CDR3 nucleotides are TGCAGCGTTGAACTCCCGGGTTTGAGGGTATTGGAGACCCGGTACTTC.

This clonotype was recorded a few times. This chain joins TRBV6-5 and TRBJ2-4; weak D call: TRBD2 (6 bases). The germline V and J ends were trimmed by 2 bases and 3 bases, with 11 bases remaining between them. This CDR3 has 15 amino acids. Germline V gene lookup returns CDR1 MNHEY and CDR2 SVGAGI. The CDR3 is CASSYAKTSKNIQYF. CDR3 nucleotide sequence: TGTGCCAGCAGTTACGCGAAGACTAGCAAAAACATTCAGTACTTC.